The rows below give T cell receptor beta chains drawn from one sample of a study of T cells in Graves' hyperthyroidism and ophthalmopathy. TCRdb passed the multiplex PCR reads through MiXCR, listing each CDR3 protein once. The sample shows about 700,000 distinct CDR3 sequences, 12% to 15% of them seen only once. Sequencing was done on a sample of blood. The receptors were gathered from a woman between 18 and 29 years old with Graves' hyperthyroidism. The CDR3 runs from the conserved cysteine through the conserved F or W. Each record gives: clone size, D gene, J gene, V gene, CDR3 DNA, CDR3 protein. D genes are given only for firm matches. The size field is filled for only some rows; it gives once, few, many or a size class.

.	TRBD2	TRBJ2-3	TRBV20-1	TGCAGTGCTAGAGATGTCCAGCGGGGTTCGAATACGCAGTATTTT	CSARDVQRGSNTQYF
.	.	TRBJ2-1	TRBV19	TGTGCCAGTAGTACACCAGCGGGCCCAACCTACAATGAGCAGTTCTTC	CASSTPAGPTYNEQFF
many	TRBD1	TRBJ2-3	TRBV4-1	TGCGCCAGCAGCCAAAAGACAGGGTTTTTAGCGTTGAGCACAGATACGCAGTATTTT	CASSQKTGFLALSTDTQYF
.	TRBD1	TRBJ1-6	TRBV7-2	TGTGCCATCAAAGGGACAGGGCATAATTCACCCCTCCACTTT	CAIKGTGHNSPLHF
many	TRBD1	TRBJ1-2	TRBV12-3/TRBV12-4	TGTGCCAGCAGTTTTGGACAGGTGAACTATGGCTACACCTTC	CASSFGQVNYGYTF
once	.	TRBJ2-7	TRBV20-1	TGCAGTGCTCTAGCACTGAGCTCCTACGAGCAGTACTTC	CSALALSSYEQYF
many	TRBD2	TRBJ2-3	TRBV12-3/TRBV12-4	TGTGCCAGCACCTGGGGACTAGCGGGATCCAGAGATACGCAGTATTTT	CASTWGLAGSRDTQYF
.	.	TRBJ1-2	TRBV5-5	TGTGCCGGCAGCTTGGGGCCAGGGGCAAAGAACTATGGCTACACCTTC	CAGSLGPGAKNYGYTF
.	.	TRBJ2-1	TRBV19	TGTGCCAGTAGTATAGTTGGGATAGCGACGGAAGAGCAGTTCTTC	CASSIVGIATEEQFF
.	TRBD2	TRBJ2-7	TRBV5-6	TGTGCCAGCAGGTTCAATAGCGGGAGGGGCCACGAGCAGTACTTC	CASRFNSGRGHEQYF
.	.	TRBJ1-6	TRBV15	TGTGCCACCAGCAGTGGATCAGGGGTTAATTCACCCCTCCACTTT	CATSSGSGVNSPLHF
.	.	TRBJ2-7	TRBV20-1	TGCAGTGCTAGAGCCGGGAGACAGCTCTACGAGCAGTACTTC	CSARAGRQLYEQYF
many	.	TRBJ1-1	TRBV7-9	TGTGCCAGCAGCTTAGGATGGGGTATTATGAACACTGAAGCTTTCTTT	CASSLGWGIMNTEAFF
few	TRBD2	TRBJ2-1	TRBV24-1	TGTGCCACCAGTGAGTGGCTAGCGGGAGCGGATGAGCAGTTCTTC	CATSEWLAGADEQFF
.	.	TRBJ1-4	TRBV7-2	TGTGCCAGCAGCCCCAAGACCGGTGAAAAACTGTTTTTT	CASSPKTGEKLFF
few	.	TRBJ1-2	TRBV7-9	TGTGCCAGCAGCTTAGGGGGGGGGGCCGGCGACTATGGCTACACCTTC	CASSLGGGAGDYGYTF
few	TRBD1	TRBJ1-2	TRBV27	TGTGCCAGCAGCGCTACAGGGGGGTGGGGCTACACCTTC	CASSATGGWGYTF
.	.	TRBJ2-3	TRBV19	TGTGCCTCTAAAGGGCAGCGGAGAGGGCCAGATACGCAGTATTTT	CASKGQRRGPDTQYF
many	.	TRBJ2-2	TRBV6-1	TGTGCCAGCAGTTTCGGTTTGAGGTCCGGGGAGCTGTTTTTT	CASSFGLRSGELFF
many	.	TRBJ2-1	TRBV27	TGTGCCAGCAGTTTCAGGGTGAGCTCCTACAATGAGCAGTTCTTC	CASSFRVSSYNEQFF
many	.	TRBJ2-3	TRBV20-1	TGCAGTGCCCCAGACTATCCAGATACGCAGTATTTT	CSAPDYPDTQYF
many	.	TRBJ2-2	TRBV30	TGTGCCTGGAGTGTAGCCGGGGAGCTGTTTTTT	CAWSVAGELFF
.	.	TRBJ1-3	TRBV6-1	TGTGCCAGCAGTGAAGTCGAGAGCTCTGGAAACACCATATATTTT	CASSEVESSGNTIYF
.	.	TRBJ2-4	TRBV27	TGTGCCAGCAGTTTCTCGCGGGGGCTAAACATTCAGTACTTC	CASSFSRGLNIQYF
many	.	TRBJ1-5	TRBV18	TGTGCCAGCTCACCATTCGGGCAGATGCCCTATCAGCCCCAGCATTTT	CASSPFGQMPYQPQHF
few	TRBD2	TRBJ2-1	TRBV25-1	TGTGCCAGCAGTGCCCAAGCGGGAGGGCCCAATGAGCAGTTCTTC	CASSAQAGGPNEQFF
many	TRBD2	TRBJ2-1	TRBV29-1	TGCAGCGTTGAAGAAGATTTTAGTCTAGCGGGAGGGAATGAGCAGTTCTTC	CSVEEDFSLAGGNEQFF
.	.	TRBJ1-2	TRBV19	TGTGCCAGTAGTAATTTTGCGGTCTATGGCTACACCTTC	CASSNFAVYGYTF
.	TRBD2	TRBJ2-3	TRBV6-1	TGTGCCAGCAGGGAGGGTTTTTGGACTAGCGGGACAAGCACAGATACGCAGTATTTT	CASREGFWTSGTSTDTQYF
.	TRBD2	TRBJ2-2	TRBV29-1	TGCAGCGTTGAAGATCAAGGGCAGGCTAGCGGGAGAGATCCTAACACCGGGGAGCTGTTTTTT	CSVEDQGQASGRDPNTGELFF
few	.	TRBJ2-2	TRBV9	TGTGCCAGCAGCGTAGTGGACATTGGGACCGGGGAGCTGTTTTTT	CASSVVDIGTGELFF